This T cell receptor beta chain was recovered during a study of long-term antiretroviral therapy in people with HIV. Every HIV-positive participant received treatment in the United States. Findings of the study overall: Patients on ART gained diversity, which nonetheless stayed below transplant donor controls. Pre-ART-expanded clones dominated the repertoire at all time points.

Investigators performed immunoSEQ version v3.0 at survey level. Profiling relied on immunoSEQ multiplex PCR, and the TCRdb table lists in-frame clones only, not all of them. The sample carries about 50,000 clones, about 86% recorded once. The germline V gene encodes CDR1 MNHNS and CDR2 SASEGT. The CDR3 is 13 amino acids. V dropped 11 bases and J dropped 0 bases, with 13 bases sitting between them. As for this clone: Its target is unknown.

The receptor comes from a woman aged 18-29 years with HIV. The sample here was unsorted PBMCs, taken 0.8 years after starting antiretroviral therapy. The V gene is TRBV6-1, the J gene TRBJ1-1; weak D call: TRBD1 (6 bases). The chain's CDR3 is CAGKDRMNTEAFF. The CDR3 region has the DNA TGTGCCGGAAAGGACAGAATGAACACTGAAGCTTTCTTT.